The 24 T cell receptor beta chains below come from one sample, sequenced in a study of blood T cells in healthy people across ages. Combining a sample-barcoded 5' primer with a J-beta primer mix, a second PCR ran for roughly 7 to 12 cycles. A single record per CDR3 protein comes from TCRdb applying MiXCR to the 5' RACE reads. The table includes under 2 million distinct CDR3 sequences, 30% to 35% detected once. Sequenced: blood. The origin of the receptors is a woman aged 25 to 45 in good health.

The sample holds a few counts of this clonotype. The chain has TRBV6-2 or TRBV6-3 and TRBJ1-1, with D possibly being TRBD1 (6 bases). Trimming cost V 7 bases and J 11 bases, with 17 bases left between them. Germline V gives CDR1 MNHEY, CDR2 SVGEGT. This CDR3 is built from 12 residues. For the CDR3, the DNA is TGTGCCAGCAAGGGGGACCGGTTCCAGGCTTTCTTT. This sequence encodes CASKGDRFQAFF.

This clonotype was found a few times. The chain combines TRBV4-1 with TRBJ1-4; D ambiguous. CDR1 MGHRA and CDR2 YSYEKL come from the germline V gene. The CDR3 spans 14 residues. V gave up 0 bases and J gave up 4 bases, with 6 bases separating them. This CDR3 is CASSQDAYNEKLFF. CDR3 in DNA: TGCGCCAGCAGCCAAGACGCGTATAATGAAAAACTGTTTTTT.

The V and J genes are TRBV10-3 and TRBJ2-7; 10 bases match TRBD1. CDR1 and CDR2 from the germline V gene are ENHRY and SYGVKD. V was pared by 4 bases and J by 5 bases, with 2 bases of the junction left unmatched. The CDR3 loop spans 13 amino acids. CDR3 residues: CAISGQGADEQYF. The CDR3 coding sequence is TGTGCCATCAGTGGACAGGGGGCTGACGAGCAGTACTTC.

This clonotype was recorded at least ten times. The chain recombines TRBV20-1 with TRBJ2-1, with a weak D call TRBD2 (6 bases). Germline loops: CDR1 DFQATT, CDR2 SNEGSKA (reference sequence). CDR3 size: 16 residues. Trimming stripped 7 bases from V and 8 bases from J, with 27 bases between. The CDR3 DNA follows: TGCAGTGTCGCAACAGGCGGGACTCAGGGTCACGATGAGCAGTTCTTC. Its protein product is CSVATGGTQGHDEQFF.

The CDR3 DNA follows: TGTGCCAGCATCGGGACAGTCGAGCAGTTCTTC. Protein sequence: CASIGTVEQFF. The chain couples TRBV12-3 or TRBV12-4 to TRBJ2-1; 7 bases align to TRBD1. CDR3 size: 11 residues. The ends lost 7 bases at V and 10 bases at J; junction bases unmatched: 4.

CDR3 in DNA: TGTGCCAGCAGTGATGGGCTTTTACAGGGGACAGATACGCAGTATTTT. Translating it yields CASSDGLLQGTDTQYF. The rearrangement uses TRBV25-1 and TRBJ2-3, with TRBD1 matching 7 bases. The ends lost 3 bases at V and 3 bases at J; junction bases unmatched: 9. The CDR3 length is 16 residues. Looked up from germline, CDR1 is MGHDK and CDR2 is SYGVNS.

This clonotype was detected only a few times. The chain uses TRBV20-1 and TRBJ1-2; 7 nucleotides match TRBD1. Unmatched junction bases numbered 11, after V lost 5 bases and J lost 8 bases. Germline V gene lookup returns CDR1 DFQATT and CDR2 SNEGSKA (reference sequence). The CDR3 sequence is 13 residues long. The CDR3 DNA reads TGCAGTGCTCGAATAAACGACAGGGACGGCTACACCTTC. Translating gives CSARINDRDGYTF.

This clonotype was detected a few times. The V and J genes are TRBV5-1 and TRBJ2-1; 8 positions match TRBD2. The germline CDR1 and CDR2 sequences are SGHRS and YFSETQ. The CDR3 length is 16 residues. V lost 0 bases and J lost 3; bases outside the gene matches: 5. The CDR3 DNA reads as TGCGCCAGCAGCTTGGAAGCGGGGGAAATCTACAATGAGCAGTTCTTC. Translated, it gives CASSLEAGEIYNEQFF.

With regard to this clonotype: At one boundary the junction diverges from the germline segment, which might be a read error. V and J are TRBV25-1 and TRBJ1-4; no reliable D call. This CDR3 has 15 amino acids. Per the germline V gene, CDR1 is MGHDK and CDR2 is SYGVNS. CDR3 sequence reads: CASSESGIRNEKLFF. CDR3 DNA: TGTGCCAGCAGTGAGTCAGGAATCCGAAATGAGAAACTGTTTTTT. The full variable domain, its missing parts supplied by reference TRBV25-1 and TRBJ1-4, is EADIYQTPRYLVIGTGKKITLECSQTMGHDKMYWYQQDPGMELHLIHYSYGVNSTEKGDLSSESTVSRIRTEHFPLTLESARPSHTSQYLCASSESGIRNEKLFFGSGTQLSVL.

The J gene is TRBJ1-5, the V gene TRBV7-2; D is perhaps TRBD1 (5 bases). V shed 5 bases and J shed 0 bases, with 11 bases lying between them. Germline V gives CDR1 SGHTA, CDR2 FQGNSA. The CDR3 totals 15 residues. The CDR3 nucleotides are TGTGCCAGCAGCCGGGACGTCAATAGCAATCAGCCCCAGCATTTT. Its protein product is CASSRDVNSNQPQHF.

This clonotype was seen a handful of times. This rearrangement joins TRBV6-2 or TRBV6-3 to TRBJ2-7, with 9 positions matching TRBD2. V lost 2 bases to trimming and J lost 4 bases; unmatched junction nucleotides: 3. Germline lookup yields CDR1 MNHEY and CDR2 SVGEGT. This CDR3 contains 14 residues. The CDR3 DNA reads TGTGCCAGCAGTTACGGCGGGGGGGTGTACGAGCAGTACTTC. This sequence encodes CASSYGGGVYEQYF.

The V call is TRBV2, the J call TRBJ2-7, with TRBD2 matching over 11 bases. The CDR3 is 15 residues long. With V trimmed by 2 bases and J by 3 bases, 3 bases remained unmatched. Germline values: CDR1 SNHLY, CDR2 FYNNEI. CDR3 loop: CASSERGLAVYEQYF. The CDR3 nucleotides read TGTGCCAGCAGTGAAAGGGGACTAGCGGTCTACGAGCAGTACTTC.

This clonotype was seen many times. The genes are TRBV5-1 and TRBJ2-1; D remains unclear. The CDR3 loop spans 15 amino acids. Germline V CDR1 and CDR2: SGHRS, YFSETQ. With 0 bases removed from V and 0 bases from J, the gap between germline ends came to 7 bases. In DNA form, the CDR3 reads TGCGCCAGCAGCTTGGCACCCTCCTCCTACAATGAGCAGTTCTTC. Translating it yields CASSLAPSSYNEQFF.

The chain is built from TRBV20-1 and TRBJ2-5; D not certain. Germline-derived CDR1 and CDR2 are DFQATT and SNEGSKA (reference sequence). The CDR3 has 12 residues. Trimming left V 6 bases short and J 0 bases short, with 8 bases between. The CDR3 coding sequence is TGCAGTGCAATGGGGTACCAAGAGACCCAGTACTTC. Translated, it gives CSAMGYQETQYF.

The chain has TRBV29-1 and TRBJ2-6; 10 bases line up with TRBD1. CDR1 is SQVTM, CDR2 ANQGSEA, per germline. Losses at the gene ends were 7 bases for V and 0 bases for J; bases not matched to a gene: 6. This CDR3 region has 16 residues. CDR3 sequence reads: CSAKDRGGSGANVLTF. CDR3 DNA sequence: TGCAGCGCGAAGGACAGGGGGGGCTCTGGGGCCAACGTCCTGACTTTC.

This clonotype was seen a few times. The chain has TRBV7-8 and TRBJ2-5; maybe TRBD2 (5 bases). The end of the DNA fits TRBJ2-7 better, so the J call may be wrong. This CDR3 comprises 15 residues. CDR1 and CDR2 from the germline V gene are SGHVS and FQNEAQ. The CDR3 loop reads CASSLEVLSVYEQYF. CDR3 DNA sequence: TGTGCCAGCAGCTTAGAGGTTCTTAGCGTCTACGAGCAGTACTTC.

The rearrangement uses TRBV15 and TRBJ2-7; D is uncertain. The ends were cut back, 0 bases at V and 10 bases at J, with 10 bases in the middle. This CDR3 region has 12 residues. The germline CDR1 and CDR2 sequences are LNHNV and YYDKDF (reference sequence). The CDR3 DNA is TGTGCCACCAGCAGAGATCTCCCGCCCCAGTACTTC. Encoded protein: CATSRDLPPQYF.

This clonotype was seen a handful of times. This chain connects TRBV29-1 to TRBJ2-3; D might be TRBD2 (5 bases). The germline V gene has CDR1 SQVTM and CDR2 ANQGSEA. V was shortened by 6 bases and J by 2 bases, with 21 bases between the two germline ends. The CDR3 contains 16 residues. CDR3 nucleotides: TGCAGCGTAGGAAGGCTGGTTTCGGGGATCACAGATACGCAGTATTTT. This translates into CSVGRLVSGITDTQYF.

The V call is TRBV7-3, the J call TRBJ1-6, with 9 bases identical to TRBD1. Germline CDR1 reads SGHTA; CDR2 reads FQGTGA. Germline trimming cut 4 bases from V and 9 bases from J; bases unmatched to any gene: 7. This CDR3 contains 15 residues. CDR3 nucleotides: TGTGCCAGCAGCTCGTCGGGGACAGGGATTTCACCCCTCCACTTT. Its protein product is CASSSSGTGISPLHF.

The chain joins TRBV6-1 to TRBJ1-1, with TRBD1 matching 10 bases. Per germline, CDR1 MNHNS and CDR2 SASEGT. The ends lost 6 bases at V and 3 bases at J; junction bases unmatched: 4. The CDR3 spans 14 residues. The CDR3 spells CASSGDRGDTEAFF. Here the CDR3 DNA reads TGTGCCAGCAGCGGGGACAGGGGCGACACTGAAGCTTTCTTT.

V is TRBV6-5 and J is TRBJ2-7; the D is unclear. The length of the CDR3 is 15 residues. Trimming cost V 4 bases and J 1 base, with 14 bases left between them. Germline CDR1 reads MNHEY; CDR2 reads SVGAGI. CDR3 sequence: CASSCSSDASYEQYF. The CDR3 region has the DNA TGTGCCAGCAGTTGCTCGAGCGACGCGTCCTACGAGCAGTACTTC.

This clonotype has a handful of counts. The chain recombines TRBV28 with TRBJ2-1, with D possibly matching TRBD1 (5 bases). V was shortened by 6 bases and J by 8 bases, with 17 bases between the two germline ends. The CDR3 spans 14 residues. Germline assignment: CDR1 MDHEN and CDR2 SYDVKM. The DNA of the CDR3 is TGTGCCAGCAGCTACGCCGACCAGGGTGATGAGCAGTTCTTC. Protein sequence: CASSYADQGDEQFF.

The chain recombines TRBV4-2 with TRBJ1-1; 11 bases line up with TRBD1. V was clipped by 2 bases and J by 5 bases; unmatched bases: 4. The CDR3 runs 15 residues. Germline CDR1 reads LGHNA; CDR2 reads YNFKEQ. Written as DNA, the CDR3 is TGTGCCAGCAGCCAATCCGGGACAGGGGGAACTGAAGCTTTCTTT. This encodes CASSQSGTGGTEAFF.

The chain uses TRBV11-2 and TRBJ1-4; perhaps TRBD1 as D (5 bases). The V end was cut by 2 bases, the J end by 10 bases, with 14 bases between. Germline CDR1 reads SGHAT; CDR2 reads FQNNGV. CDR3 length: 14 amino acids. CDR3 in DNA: TGTGCCAGCAGCTTAACGAGGGGTCGCGGAAAACTGTTTTTT. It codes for CASSLTRGRGKLFF.